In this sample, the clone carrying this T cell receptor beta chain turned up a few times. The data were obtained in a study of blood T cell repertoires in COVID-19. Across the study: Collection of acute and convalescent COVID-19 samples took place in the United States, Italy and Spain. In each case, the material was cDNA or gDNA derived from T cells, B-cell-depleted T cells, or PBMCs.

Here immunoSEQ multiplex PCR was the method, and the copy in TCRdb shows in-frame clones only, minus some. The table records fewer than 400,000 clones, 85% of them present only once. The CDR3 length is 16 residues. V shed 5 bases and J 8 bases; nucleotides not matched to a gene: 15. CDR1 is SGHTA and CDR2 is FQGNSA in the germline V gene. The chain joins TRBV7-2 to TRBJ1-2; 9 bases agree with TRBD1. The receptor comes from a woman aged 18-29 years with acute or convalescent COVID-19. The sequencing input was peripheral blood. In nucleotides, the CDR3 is TGTGCCAGCAGCGCCATAGGCTGGGACAGGGCGCAGGGCTACACCTTC. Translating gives CASSAIGWDRAQGYTF. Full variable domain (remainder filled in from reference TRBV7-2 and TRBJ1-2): GAGVSQSPSNKVTEKGKDVELRCDPISGHTALYWYRQSLGQGLEFLIYFQGNSAPDKSGLPSDRFSAERTGGSVSTLTIQRTQQEDSAVYLCASSAIGWDRAQGYTFGSGTRLTVV.